This is a list of T cell receptor beta chains from one sample in a study of cytomegalovirus exposure and HLA in healthy donors. Sequencing used immunoSEQ multiplex PCR; TCRdb keeps in-frame clones, though not all of them. The sample carries approximately 200,000 clones, roughly 85% recorded once. The sequenced sample consisted of PBMCs. The source is a woman aged 45-65 years in good health and CMV-seronegative. CDR3s include the opening cysteine and the closing phenylalanine or tryptophan. The D gene is left open where the match is weak. Some rows mark clone size as missing; the rest say once, few, many or name a class of expanded clone.

d_call	j_call	clone_size	cdr3_length	v_call	cdr3_nt	cdr3_aa
-	TRBJ1-1	-	13	TRBV19	TGTGCCAGTAGTACCCCGTTCGGCACTGAAGCTTTCTTT	CASSTPFGTEAFF
TRBD1	TRBJ2-7	few	13	TRBV7-9	TGTTCCAGCGGCCGGGACAGGGCCTACGAGCAGTACTTC	CSSGRDRAYEQYF
-	TRBJ1-2	-	13	TRBV14	TGTGCCAGCACTGCGGGTCGAAGCTATGGCTACACCTTC	CASTAGRSYGYTF
TRBD1	TRBJ1-4	-	14	TRBV6-5	TGTGCCAGCACCCCAACAGGGGGCGGAGAAAAACTGTTTTTT	CASTPTGGGEKLFF
TRBD1	TRBJ1-5	-	15	TRBV18	TGTGCCAGCTCACCCCGGGACAGGGGAAATCAGCCCCAGCATTTT	CASSPRDRGNQPQHF
TRBD2	TRBJ2-1	-	17	TRBV18	TGTGCCAGCTCAGTCCAACCGGGACTAGCGGGACCAGGGGTGCAGTTCTTC	CASSVQPGLAGPGVQFF
-	TRBJ2-1	-	13	TRBV19	TGTGCCAGTAGGGGGAGCTCCTACAATGAGCAGTTCTTC	CASRGSSYNEQFF
-	TRBJ1-5	-	16	TRBV12-2	TGTGCAAGTCGCCCTCCCCCTCCGGGGAACAATCAGCCCCAGCATTTT	CASRPPPPGNNQPQHF
-	TRBJ2-7	-	14	TRBV27	TGTGCCAGCAGTTTAGCTCGGAGATCCTACGAGCAGTACTTC	CASSLARRSYEQYF
TRBD1	TRBJ1-6	once	14	TRBV27	TGTGCCACTTCAGACAGGGGATCGAATTCACCCCTCCACTTT	CATSDRGSNSPLHF
-	TRBJ2-1	-	15	TRBV7-7	TGTGCCAGCAGCGTCGGTAGCGGCTCCTACAATGAGCAGTTCTTC	CASSVGSGSYNEQFF
-	TRBJ2-7	-	15	TRBV18	TGTGCCAGCTCACCACCAGACAGCCTCTCCTACGAGCAGTACTTC	CASSPPDSLSYEQYF
-	TRBJ1-2	-	15	TRBV29-1	TGCAGCGTTGAAGGGTCGGGCAGGGCTAACTATGGCTACACCTTC	CSVEGSGRANYGYTF
TRBD1	TRBJ1-1	-	14	TRBV28	TGTGCCAGCAGCATGGGACAGCGGAACACTGAAGCTTTCTTT	CASSMGQRNTEAFF
-	TRBJ2-2	-	16	TRBV28	TGTGCCAGCAGTTTAGGTGCGTTGGGCAAAACCGGGGAGCTGTTTTTT	CASSLGALGKTGELFF